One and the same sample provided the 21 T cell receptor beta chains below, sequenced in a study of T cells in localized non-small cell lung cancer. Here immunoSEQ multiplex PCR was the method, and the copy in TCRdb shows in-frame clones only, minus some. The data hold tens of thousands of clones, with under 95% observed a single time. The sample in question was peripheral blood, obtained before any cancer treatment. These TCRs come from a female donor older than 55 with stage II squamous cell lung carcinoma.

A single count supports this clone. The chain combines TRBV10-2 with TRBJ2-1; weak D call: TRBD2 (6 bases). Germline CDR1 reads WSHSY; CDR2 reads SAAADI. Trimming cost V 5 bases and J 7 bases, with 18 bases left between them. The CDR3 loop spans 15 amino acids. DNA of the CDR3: TGCGCCAGCAGTTACGGGAGAACAGCCTTTAATGAGCAGTTCTTC. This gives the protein CASSYGRTAFNEQFF.

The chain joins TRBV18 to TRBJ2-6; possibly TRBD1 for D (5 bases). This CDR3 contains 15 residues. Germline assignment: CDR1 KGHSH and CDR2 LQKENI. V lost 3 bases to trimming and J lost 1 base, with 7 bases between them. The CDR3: CASSPGQSGANVLTF. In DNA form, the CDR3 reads TGTGCCAGCTCACCGGGGCAGTCTGGGGCCAACGTCCTGACTTTC.

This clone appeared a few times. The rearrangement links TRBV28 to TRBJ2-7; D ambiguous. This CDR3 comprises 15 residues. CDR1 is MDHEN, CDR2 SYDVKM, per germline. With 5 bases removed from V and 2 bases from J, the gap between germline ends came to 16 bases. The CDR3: CASSPRVETTYEQYF. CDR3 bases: TGTGCCAGCAGTCCTCGGGTAGAAACAACCTACGAGCAGTACTTC.

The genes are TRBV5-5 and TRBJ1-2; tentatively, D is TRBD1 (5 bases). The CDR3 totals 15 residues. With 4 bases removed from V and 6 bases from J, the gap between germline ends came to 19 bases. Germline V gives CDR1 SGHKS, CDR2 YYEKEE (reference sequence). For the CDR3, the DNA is TGTGCCAGCAGCCAACCGGGACGCTCTCGGCATGGCTACACCTTC. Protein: CASSQPGRSRHGYTF.

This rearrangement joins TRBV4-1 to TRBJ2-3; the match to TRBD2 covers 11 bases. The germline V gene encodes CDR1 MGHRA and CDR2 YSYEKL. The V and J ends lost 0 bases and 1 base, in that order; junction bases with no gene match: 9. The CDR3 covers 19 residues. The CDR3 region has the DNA TGCGCCAGCAGCCAAGATGTTAGCGGGGGGGCCCTGGGCACAGATACGCAGTATTTT. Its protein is CASSQDVSGGALGTDTQYF.

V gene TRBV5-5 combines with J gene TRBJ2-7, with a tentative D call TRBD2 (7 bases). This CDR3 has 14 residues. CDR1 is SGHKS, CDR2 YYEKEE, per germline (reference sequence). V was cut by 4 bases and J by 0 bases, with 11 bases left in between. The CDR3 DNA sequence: TGTGCCAGCAGCGGGGGGGCAAACTCCTACGAGCAGTACTTC. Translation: CASSGGANSYEQYF.

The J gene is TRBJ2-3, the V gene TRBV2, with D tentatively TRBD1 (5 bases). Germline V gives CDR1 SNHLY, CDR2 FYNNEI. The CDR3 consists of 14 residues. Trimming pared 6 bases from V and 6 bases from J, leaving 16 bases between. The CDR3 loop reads CASRDNDRADTQYF. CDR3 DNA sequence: TGTGCCAGCAGAGACAATGACAGAGCCGATACGCAGTATTTT.

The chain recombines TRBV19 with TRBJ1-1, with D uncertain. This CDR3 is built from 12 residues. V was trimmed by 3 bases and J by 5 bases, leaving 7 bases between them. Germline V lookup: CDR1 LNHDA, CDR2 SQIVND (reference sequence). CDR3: CASSIRWTEAFF. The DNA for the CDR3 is TGTGCCAGTAGTATTCGATGGACTGAAGCTTTCTTT.

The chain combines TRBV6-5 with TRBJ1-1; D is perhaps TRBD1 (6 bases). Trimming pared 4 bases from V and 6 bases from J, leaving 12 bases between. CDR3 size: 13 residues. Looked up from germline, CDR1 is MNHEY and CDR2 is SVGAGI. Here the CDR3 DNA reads TGTGCCAGCAGTTCAGGGGCCGGCGCTGAAGCTTTCTTT. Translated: CASSSGAGAEAFF.

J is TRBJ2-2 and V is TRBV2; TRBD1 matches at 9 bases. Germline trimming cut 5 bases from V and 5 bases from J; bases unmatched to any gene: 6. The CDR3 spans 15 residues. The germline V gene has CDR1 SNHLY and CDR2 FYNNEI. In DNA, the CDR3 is TGTGCCAGCAGTACAGTACAGGGGGCGACCGGGGAGCTGTTTTTT. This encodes CASSTVQGATGELFF.

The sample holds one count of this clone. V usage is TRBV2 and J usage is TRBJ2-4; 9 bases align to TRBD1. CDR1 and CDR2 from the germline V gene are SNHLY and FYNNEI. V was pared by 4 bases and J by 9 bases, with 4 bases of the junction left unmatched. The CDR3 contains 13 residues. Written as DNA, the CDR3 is TGTGCCAGCAGTGGGGACAGGGCTCGCATTCAGTACTTC. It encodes CASSGDRARIQYF.

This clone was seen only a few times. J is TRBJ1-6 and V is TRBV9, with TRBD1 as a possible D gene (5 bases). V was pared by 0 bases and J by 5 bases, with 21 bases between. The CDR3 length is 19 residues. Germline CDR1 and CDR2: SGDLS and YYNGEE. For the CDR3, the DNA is TGTGCCAGCAGCGTAGCCGTTGGGTGGAGTGGGGGTGATAATTCACCCCTCCACTTT. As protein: CASSVAVGWSGGDNSPLHF.

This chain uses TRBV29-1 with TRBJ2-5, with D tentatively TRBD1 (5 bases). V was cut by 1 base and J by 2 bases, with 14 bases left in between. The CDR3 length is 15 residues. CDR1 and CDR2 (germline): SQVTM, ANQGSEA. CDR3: CSVEVVGQLQETQYF. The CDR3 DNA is TGCAGCGTTGAAGTCGTAGGACAATTACAAGAGACCCAGTACTTC.

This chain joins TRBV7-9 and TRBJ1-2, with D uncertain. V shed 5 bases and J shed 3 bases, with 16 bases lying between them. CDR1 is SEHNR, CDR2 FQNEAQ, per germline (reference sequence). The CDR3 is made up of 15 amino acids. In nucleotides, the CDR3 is TGTGCCAGCAGCCCACGGGGTGCAACCTACTATGGCTACACCTTC. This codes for CASSPRGATYYGYTF.

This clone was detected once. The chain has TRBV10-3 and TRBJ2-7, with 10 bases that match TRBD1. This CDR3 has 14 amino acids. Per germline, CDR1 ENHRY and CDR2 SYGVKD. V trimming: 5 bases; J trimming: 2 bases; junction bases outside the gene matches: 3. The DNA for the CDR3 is TGTGCCATCAGTAAAGGGACAGGGGCCTACGAGCAGTACTTC. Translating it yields CAISKGTGAYEQYF.

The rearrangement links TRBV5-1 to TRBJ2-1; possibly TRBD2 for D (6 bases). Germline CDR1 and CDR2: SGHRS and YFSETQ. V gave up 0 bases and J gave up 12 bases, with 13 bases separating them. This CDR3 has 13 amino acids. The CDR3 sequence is CASSLAQGGSQFF. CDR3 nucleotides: TGCGCCAGCAGCTTGGCCCAGGGAGGCTCGCAGTTCTTC.

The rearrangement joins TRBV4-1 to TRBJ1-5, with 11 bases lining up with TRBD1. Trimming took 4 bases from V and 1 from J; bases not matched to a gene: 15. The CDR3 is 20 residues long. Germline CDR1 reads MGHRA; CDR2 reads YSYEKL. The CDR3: CASSPGRGQGVMRSNQPQHF. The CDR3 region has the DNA TGCGCCAGCAGCCCAGGGAGGGGACAGGGGGTAATGAGAAGCAATCAGCCCCAGCATTTT.

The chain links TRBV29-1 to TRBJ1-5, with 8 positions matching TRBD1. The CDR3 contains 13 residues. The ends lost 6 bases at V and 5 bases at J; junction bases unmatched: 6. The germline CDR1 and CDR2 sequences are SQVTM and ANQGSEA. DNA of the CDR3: TGCAGCGTCGGGACAGGAAGGGATCAGCCCCAGCATTTT. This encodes CSVGTGRDQPQHF. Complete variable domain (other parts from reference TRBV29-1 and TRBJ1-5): SAVISQKPSRDICQRGTSLTIQCQVDSQVTMMFWYRQQPGQSLTLIATANQGSEATYESGFVIDKFPISRPNLTFSTLTVSNMSPEDSSIYLCSVGTGRDQPQHFGDGTRLSIL.

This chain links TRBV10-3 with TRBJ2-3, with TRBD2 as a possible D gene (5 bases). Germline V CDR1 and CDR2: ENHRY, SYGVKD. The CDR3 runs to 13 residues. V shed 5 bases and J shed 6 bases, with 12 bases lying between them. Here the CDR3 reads CAISTPPGDTQYF. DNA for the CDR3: TGTGCCATCAGTACACCACCGGGGGATACGCAGTATTTT.

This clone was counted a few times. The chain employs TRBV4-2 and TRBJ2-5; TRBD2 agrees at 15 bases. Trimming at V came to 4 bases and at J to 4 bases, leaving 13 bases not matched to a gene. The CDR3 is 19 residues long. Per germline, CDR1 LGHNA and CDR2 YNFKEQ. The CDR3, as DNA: TGTGCCAGCAGCCGCAACAGGGGGAAGGGACTAGCGGGAGGAGAGACCCAGTACTTC. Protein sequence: CASSRNRGKGLAGGETQYF.

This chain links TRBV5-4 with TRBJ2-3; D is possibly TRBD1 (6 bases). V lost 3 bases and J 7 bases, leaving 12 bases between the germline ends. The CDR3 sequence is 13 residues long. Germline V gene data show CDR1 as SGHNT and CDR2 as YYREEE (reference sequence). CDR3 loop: CASSSLTGYTQYF. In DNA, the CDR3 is TGTGCCAGCAGCTCGCTCACAGGGTATACGCAGTATTTT. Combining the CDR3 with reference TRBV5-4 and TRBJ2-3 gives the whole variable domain ETGVTQSPTHLIKTRGQQVTLRCSSQSGHNTVSWYQQALGQGPQFIFQYYREEENGRGNFPPRFSGLQFPNYSSELNVNALELDDSALYLCASSSLTGYTQYFGPGTRLTVL.